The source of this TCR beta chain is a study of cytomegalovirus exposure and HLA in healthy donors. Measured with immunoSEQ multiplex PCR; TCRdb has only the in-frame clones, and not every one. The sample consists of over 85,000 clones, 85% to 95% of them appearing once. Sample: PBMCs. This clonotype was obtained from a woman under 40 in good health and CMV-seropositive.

CDR3 region: CASSHDTSSYNEQFF. The DNA for the CDR3 is TGTGCCAGCAGCCACGATACGAGCTCCTACAATGAGCAGTTCTTC. The gene calls are TRBV14 and TRBJ2-1; no firm D call. The CDR3 loop spans 15 amino acids. Germline values: CDR1 SGHDN, CDR2 FVKESK. V lost 3 bases, J lost 0 bases, and 9 bases lay in between.